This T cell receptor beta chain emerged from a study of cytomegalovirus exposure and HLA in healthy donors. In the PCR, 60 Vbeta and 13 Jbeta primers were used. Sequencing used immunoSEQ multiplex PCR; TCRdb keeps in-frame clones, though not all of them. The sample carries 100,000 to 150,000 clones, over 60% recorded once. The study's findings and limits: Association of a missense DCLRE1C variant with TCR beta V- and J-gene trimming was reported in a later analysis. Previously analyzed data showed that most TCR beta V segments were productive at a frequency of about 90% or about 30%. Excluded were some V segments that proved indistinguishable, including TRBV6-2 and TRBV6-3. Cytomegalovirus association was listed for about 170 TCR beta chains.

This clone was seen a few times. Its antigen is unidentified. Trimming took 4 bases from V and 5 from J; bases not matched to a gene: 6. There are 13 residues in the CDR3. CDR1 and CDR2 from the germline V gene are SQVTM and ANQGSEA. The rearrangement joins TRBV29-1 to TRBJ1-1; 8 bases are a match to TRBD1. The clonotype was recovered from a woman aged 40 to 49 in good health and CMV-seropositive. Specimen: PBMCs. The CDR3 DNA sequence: TGCAGCGTTGGGTACAGGGGGGGGACTGAAGCTTTCTTT. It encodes CSVGYRGGTEAFF.